Included here is one T cell receptor beta chain sequence, with context. In its sample, this clone was seen once. It has no known antigen specificity. No base qualities exist here, and no much larger clone lies one base off it. TCR CDR3 regions were amplified from genomic DNA by multiplex PCR using the deep immunoSEQ assay. Genomic DNA extracted from each cell subset was distributed evenly over all wells of several immunoSEQ 96-well plates, and each plate served as one replicate. Each replicate PCR for sorted subsets received about 220 ng genomic DNA, equal to 28,000 or so T cell genomes. The purified libraries were quantified using a Qubit 3.0 fluorometer, sized with a Bioanalyzer 2100, and then quantified again using the KAPA Library Quantification kit. Every immunoSEQ 96-well plate was sequenced on a separate single-read 150-cycle Illumina NextSeq 550 flow cell. The original methods were these. Because the immunoSEQ output held only junctional sequences and lacked quality scores, the filtering could not match the filtering applied to full-length reads. Sequences were annotated with PyIR, a Python wrapper for IgBLAST v1.9, and V/J genes and CDR3 were assigned using IMGT germline references. Any read was removed if the V/J assignment was weak (E-value above 1e-6), the CDR3 was missing, or the read contained stop codons, out-of-frame junctions, or ambiguous translated residues. V3J clonotypes were defined by identical inferred V gene, J gene, and CDR3 amino acid sequence. To compute the percentage overlap between repertoires, the number of shared unique clonotypes was divided by the size of the smaller repertoire. Repertoire richness was assessed with RTK rarefaction, the Chao1 estimator, and Recon v2.1 estimates of unobserved clonotypes. For all TCRbeta clonotypes obtained by the gDNA method from a few donors, generation probabilities were computed with OLGA. In its TCRdb copy, this immuneACCESS table keeps in-frame sequences only and misses some clones. Where compared with another copy, unresolved V genes explain less than half of these, and the others have no known cause. From that table come the V and J calls and clone size; the DNA was used to work out D and trimming. The sample profile shows a few million clones; around nine tenths of them were found once. The ten largest clones capture more than 0.12% of the sample.

This sample was included in a study of shared clonotypes between healthy human individuals (dated by TCRdb to 2020 to 2021). Concerning the study at large: The cohort included three men and a couple of women between 18 and 49 years of age. Per donor, three plates each were used for CD4 naive and CD4 memory, two for CD8 naive, and one for CD8 memory. To estimate repertoire size and how much clonotypes are shared between individuals, the study performed deep sequencing of blood TCR repertoires from a few healthy adults. To increase sequencing depth and limit assay-specific biases, TCR repertoire library preparation and sequencing were carried out by different laboratories using diverse techniques. Per donor, leukapheresis produced somewhere between about 0.8 and 9 billion PBMCs.

The germline V gene supplies CDR1 SNHLY and CDR2 FYNNEI. From the cysteine through the phenylalanine, the CDR3 covers 14 amino acids. Only the CDR3 portion is preserved as DNA: 42 bases, with reading frame beginning at the first base. V loses 1 base, J loses 2 bases, and the germline ends lie 7 bases apart. Donors were healthy HIV-negative adults with no recently reported acute infections or vaccinations. All donors were Caucasian adults living in Nashville, Tennessee, USA. CD4+ T cells were enriched by magnetic negative selection, after which naive cells were positively selected on CD45RA and the negative fraction was taken as the memory subset. After blood collection by leukapheresis, PBMCs were isolated using Ficoll-Histopaque density gradient centrifugation and then cryopreserved in the vapor phase of liquid nitrogen. Analytical flow cytometry was used to check the purity and quantity of each magnetically sorted T cell population. Genomic DNA was isolated from every sorted fraction and measured by UV absorbance on a Nanodrop 2000c.

On the study overall, not on this receptor specifically: Pairwise subsampling led to the expectation that sequencing depth would affect the degree of clonotype sharing among donors. The genetic and exposure-history diversity represented was limited by the small number of donors. Even with the large sequencing depth, rarefaction of the sorted-subset datasets indicated that sequencing was incomplete. Clonotypes shared by all four sorted-subset donors showed higher generation probabilities than non-shared clonotypes. Estimated clonotype richness was generally larger for naive than for memory subsets. Sampling was limited to blood, and TCR repertoires in tissue likely differ from TCR repertoires in blood. Approximately 5% of naive CD4, around 3.5% of naive CD8, roughly 2.4% of memory CD4, and around 0.4% of memory CD8 clonotypes were shared across a few donors.

Sequencing was done on a sample of naive CD4+ T cells sorted from blood. Interpreted using the paper, the cell subset or site label stands for: CD45RA+ positively selected. The chain was built from TRBV2 and TRBJ2-3; no D gene is confidently identified. This clonotype was obtained from a man aged 18 to 30 in good health. The bases are TGTGCCAGCAGTGAAGACTATAACACAGATACGCAGTATTTT. Translated, it gives CASSEDYNTDTQYF.